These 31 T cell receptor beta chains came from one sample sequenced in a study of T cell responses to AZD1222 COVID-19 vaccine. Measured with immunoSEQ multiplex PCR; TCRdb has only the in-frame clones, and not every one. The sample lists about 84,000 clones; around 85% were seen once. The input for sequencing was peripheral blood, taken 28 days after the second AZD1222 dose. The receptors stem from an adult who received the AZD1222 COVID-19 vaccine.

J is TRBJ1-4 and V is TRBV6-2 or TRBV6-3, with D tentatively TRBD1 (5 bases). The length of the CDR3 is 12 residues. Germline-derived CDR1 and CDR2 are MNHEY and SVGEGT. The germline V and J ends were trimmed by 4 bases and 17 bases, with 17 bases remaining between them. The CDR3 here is CASSSARGGGFF. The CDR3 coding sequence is TGTGCCAGCAGTTCGGCGAGGGGCGGGGGTTTTTTT.

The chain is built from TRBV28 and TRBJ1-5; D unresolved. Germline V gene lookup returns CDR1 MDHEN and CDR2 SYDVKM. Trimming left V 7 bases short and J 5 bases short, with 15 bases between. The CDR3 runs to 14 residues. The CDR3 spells CASTLGVDYQPQHF. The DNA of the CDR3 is TGTGCCAGCACCCTCGGCGTGGATTATCAGCCCCAGCATTTT.

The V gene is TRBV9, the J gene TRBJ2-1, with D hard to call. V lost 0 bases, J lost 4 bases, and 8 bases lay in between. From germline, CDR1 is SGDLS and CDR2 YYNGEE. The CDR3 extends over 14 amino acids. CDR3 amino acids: CASSVASVYNEQFF. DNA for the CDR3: TGTGCCAGCAGCGTAGCAAGCGTTTACAATGAGCAGTTCTTC.

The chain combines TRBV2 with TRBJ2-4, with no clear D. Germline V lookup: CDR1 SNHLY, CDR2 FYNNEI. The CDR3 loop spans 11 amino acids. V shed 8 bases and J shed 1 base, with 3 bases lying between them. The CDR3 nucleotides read TGTGCCAGCTCCGCCAAAAACATTCAGTACTTC. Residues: CASSAKNIQYF.

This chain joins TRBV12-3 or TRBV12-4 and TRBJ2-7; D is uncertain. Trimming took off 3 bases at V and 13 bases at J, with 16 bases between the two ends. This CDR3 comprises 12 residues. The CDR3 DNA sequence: TGTGCCAGCAGTTTGCACCAGGAGCTATTCTACTTC. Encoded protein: CASSLHQELFYF.

In DNA, the CDR3 is TGTGCCAGCGAGGCTAGCGGGTCTGGGGCCAACGTCCTGACTTTC. This translates into CASEASGSGANVLTF. This chain links TRBV2 with TRBJ2-6; 8 bases align to TRBD2. The trim removed 8 bases at V and 1 base at J, leaving 4 bases unmatched. The CDR3 runs 15 residues. Germline V gene lookup returns CDR1 SNHLY and CDR2 FYNNEI. The full variable domain, with the rest looked up from reference TRBV2 and TRBJ2-6, is EPEVTQTPSHQVTQMGQEVILRCVPISNHLYFYWYRQILGQKVEFLVSFYNNEISEKSEIFDDQFSVERPDGSNFTLKIRSTKLEDSAMYFCASEASGSGANVLTFGAGSRLTVL.

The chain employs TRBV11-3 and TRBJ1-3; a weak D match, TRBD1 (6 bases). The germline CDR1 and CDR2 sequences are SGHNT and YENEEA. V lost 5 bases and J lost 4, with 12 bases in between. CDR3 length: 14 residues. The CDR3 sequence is CASSLTGSGNTIYF. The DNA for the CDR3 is TGTGCCAGCAGCCTAACAGGGTCCGGAAACACCATATATTTT. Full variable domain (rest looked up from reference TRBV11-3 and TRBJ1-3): EAGVVQSPRYKIIEKKQPVAFWCNPISGHNTLYWYLQNLGQGPELLIRYENEEAVDDSQLPKDRFSAERLKGVDSTLKIQPAELGDSAVYLCASSLTGSGNTIYFGEGSWLTVV.

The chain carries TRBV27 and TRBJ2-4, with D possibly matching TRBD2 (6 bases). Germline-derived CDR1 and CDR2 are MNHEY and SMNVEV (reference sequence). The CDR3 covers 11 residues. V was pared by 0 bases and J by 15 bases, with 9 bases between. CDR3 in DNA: TGTGCCAGCAGTTTATCCGGGAGATGGTACTTC. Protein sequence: CASSLSGRWYF.

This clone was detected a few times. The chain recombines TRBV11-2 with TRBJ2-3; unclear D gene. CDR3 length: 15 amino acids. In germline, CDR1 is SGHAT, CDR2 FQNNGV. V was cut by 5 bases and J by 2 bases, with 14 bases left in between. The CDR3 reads CASSVKKDHTDTQYF. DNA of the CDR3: TGTGCCAGCAGCGTCAAGAAGGACCACACAGATACGCAGTATTTT.

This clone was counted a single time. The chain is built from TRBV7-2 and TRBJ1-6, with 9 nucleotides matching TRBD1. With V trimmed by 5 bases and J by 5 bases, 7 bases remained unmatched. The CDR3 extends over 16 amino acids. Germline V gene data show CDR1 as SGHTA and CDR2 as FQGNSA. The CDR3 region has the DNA TGTGCCAGCAGCGTACAGGGGGCGGGTAATAATTCACCCCTCCACTTT. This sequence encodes CASSVQGAGNNSPLHF.

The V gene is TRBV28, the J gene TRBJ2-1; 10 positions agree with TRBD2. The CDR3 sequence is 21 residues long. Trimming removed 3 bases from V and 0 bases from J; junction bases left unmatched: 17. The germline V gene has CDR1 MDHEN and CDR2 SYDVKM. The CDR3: CASSLLAGAGSDIISYNEQFF. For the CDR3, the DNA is TGTGCCAGCAGTTTGCTAGCGGGGGCCGGTAGTGATATTATCTCCTACAATGAGCAGTTCTTC.

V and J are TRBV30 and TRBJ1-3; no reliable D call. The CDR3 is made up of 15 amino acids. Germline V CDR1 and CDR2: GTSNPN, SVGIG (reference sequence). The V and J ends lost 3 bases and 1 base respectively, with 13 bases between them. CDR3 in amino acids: CAWSPFAQSGNTIYF. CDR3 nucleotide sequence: TGTGCCTGGAGCCCCTTCGCCCAATCTGGAAACACCATATATTTT. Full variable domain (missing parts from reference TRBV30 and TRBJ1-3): SQTIHQWPATLVQPVGSPLSLECTVEGTSNPNLYWYRQAAGRGLQLLFYSVGIGQISSEVPQNLSASRPQDRQFILSSKKLLLSDSGFYLCAWSPFAQSGNTIYFGEGSWLTVV.

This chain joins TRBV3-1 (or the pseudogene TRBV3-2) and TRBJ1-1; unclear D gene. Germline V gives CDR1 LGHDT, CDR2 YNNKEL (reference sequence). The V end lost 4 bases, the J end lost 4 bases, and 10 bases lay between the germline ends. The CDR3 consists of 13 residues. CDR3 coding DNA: TGTGCCAGCAGCCCCTCGTTGGGCACTGAAGCTTTCTTT. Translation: CASSPSLGTEAFF.

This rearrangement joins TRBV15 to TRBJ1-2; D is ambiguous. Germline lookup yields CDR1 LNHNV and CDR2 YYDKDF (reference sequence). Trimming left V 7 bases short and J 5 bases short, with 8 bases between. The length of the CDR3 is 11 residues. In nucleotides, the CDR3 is TGTGCCACCATCCAGCCTTATGGCTACACCTTC. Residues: CATIQPYGYTF.

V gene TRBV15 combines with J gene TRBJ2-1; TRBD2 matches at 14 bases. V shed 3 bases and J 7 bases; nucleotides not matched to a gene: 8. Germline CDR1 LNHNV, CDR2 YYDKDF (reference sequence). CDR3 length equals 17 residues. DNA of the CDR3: TGTGCCACCAGCAGGGACCTCGGGACTAGCGGGAGAAATGAGCAGTTCTTC. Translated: CATSRDLGTSGRNEQFF.

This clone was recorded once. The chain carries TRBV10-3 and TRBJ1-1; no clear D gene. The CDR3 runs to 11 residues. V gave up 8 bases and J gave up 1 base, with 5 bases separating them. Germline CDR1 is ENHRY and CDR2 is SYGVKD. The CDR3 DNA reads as TGTGCCATCGACGGGAACACTGAAGCTTTCTTT. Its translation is CAIDGNTEAFF.

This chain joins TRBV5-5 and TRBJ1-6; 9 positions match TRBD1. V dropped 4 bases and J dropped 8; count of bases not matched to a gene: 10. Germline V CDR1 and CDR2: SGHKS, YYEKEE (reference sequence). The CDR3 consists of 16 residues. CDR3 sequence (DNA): TGTGCCAGCAGCCCTCTGGGGGGACAGGGTTATTCACCCCTCCACTTT. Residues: CASSPLGGQGYSPLHF.

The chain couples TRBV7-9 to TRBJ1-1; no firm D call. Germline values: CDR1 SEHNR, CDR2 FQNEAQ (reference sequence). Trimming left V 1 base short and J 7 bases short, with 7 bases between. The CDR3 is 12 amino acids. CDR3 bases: TGTGCCAGCAGCTTAGGGAGGTTTGAAGCTTTCTTT. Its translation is CASSLGRFEAFF.

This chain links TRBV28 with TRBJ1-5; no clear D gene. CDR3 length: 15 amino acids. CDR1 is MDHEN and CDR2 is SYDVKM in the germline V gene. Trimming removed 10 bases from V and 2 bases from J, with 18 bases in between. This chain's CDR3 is CATAADSEGNQPQHF. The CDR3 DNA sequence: TGTGCCACCGCAGCAGACTCGGAAGGCAATCAGCCCCAGCATTTT.

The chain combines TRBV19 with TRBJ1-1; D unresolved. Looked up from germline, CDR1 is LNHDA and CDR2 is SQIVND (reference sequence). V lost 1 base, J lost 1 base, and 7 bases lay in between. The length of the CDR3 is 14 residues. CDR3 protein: CASSIGSTNTEAFF. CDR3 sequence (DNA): TGTGCCAGTAGTATAGGCTCGACGAACACTGAAGCTTTCTTT.

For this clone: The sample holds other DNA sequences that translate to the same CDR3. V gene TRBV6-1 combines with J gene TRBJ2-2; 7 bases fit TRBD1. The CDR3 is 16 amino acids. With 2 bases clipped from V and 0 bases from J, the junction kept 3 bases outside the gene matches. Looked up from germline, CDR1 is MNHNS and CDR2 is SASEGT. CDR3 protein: CASSERGGANTGELFF. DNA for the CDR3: TGTGCCAGCAGTGAAAGAGGGGGCGCGAACACCGGGGAGCTGTTTTTT.

For the CDR3, the DNA is TGTGCCAGCAGACAGACAGGGTGGGTTTCACCCCTCCACTTT. It is translated as CASRQTGWVSPLHF. This sequence joins TRBV27 and TRBJ1-6; 7 nucleotides match TRBD1. After removal of 6 bases from V and 9 bases from J, the junction contained 8 bases not matched to a gene. Germline CDR1 MNHEY, CDR2 SMNVEV (reference sequence). The CDR3 sequence is 14 residues long.

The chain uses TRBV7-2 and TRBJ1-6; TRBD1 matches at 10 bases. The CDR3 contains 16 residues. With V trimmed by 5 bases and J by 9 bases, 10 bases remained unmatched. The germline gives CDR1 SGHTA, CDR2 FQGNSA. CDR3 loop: CASSTGQGTLSSPLHF. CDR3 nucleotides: TGTGCCAGCAGCACGGGACAGGGGACGCTTAGTTCACCCCTCCACTTT.

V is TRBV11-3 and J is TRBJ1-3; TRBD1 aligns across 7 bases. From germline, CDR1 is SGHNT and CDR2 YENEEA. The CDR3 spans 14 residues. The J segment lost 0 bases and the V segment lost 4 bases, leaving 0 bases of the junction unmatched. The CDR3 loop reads CASSWDSSGNTIYF. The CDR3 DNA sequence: TGTGCCAGCAGCTGGGACAGCTCTGGAAACACCATATATTTT.

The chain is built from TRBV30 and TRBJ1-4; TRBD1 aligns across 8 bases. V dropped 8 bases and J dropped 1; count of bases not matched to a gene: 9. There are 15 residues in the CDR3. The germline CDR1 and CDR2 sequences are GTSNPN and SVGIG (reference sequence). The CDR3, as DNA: TGTGCCAGGGGGGCAGGGGGCCTAACTAATGAAAAACTGTTTTTT. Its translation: CARGAGGLTNEKLFF.

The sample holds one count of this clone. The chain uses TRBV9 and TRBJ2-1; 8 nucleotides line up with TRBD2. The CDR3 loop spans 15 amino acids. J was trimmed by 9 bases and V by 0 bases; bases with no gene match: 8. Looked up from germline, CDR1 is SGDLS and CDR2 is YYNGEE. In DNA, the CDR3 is TGTGCCAGCAGCGTAGTCGGGAGGGGTCGGGGTGAGCAGTTCTTC. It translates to CASSVVGRGRGEQFF.

The CDR3 DNA reads TGTGCCAGCAGCTTTGGGGGGAAGCAGTTCTTC. This encodes CASSFGGKQFF. The chain is built from TRBV7-9 and TRBJ2-1, with D perhaps matching TRBD2 (6 bases). CDR1 SEHNR and CDR2 FQNEAQ come from the germline V gene (reference sequence). This CDR3 is 11 amino acids long. V lost 3 bases, J lost 11 bases, and 8 bases lay in between.

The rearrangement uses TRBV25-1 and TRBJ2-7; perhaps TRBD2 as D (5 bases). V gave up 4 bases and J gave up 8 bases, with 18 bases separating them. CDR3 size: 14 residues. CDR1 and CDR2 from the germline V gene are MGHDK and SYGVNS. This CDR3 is CASSGLPEDPKQYV. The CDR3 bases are TGTGCCAGCAGTGGATTGCCGGAGGATCCTAAGCAGTACGTC.

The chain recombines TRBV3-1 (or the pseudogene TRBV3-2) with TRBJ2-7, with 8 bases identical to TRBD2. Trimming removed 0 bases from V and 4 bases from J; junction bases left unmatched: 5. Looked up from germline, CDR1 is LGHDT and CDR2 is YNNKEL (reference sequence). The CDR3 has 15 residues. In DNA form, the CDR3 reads TGTGCCAGCAGCCAAGATAGTAGCGGGACATACGAGCAGTACTTC. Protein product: CASSQDSSGTYEQYF.

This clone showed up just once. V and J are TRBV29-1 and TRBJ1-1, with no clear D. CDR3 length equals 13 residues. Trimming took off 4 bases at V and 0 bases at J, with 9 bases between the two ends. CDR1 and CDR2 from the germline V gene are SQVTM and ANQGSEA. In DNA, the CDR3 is TGCAGCGTTGTCGGATGGATGAACACTGAAGCTTTCTTT. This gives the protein CSVVGWMNTEAFF.

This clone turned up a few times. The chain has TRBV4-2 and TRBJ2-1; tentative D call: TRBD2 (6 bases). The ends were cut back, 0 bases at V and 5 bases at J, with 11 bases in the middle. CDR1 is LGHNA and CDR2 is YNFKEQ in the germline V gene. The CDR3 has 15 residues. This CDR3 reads CASSQDGLADNEQFF. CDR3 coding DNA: TGTGCCAGCAGCCAAGACGGTTTAGCGGACAATGAGCAGTTCTTC.